The rows below give T cell receptor beta chains drawn from one sample of a study of shared clonotypes between healthy human individuals. This table comes from immunoSEQ multiplex PCR, and its TCRdb copy is limited to in-frame clones, with some not included. The sample gives 2 million to 3 million clones, around 94% of which show up once; around 0.14% is in the top ten. The material sequenced was naive CD4+ T cells sorted from blood. These receptors all stem from a young man in good health. Both conserved end residues are part of each CDR3. The order of the fields is V gene, clone size, D gene, J gene, CDR3 protein, CDR3 DNA. D genes are given only for firm matches. The size of a clone is reported for some rows only, either as once, few or many, or as a class for expanded clones.

>TRBV14|few|.|TRBJ2-3
CASSQVDTQYF
TGTGCCAGCAGCCAAGTAGATACGCAGTATTTT
>TRBV18|.|.|TRBJ1-2
CASSPPTGSGGYGYTF
TGTGCCAGCTCACCACCGACGGGGTCCGGAGGCTATGGCTACACCTTC
>TRBV7-2|.|TRBD2|TRBJ2-3
CASSVLAGVADTQYF
TGTGCCAGCAGCGTACTAGCGGGAGTCGCAGATACGCAGTATTTT
>TRBV5-4|.|.|TRBJ2-7
CASSFGGTLDYEQYF
TGTGCCAGCAGCTTTGGGGGGACCCTCGACTACGAGCAGTACTTC
>TRBV5-5|.|.|TRBJ1-1
CASSLGSIKNTEAFF
TGTGCCAGCAGCCTAGGATCTATTAAGAACACTGAAGCTTTCTTT
>TRBV30|.|.|TRBJ1-2
CAWSSTTVSSYGYTF
TGTGCCTGGAGTTCGACGACAGTATCCAGCTATGGCTACACCTTC
>TRBV30|.|.|TRBJ2-3
CAWSVGFTDTQYF
TGTGCCTGGAGTGTCGGGTTCACAGATACGCAGTATTTT
>TRBV2|.|.|TRBJ2-7
CASSARNSVTYEQYF
TGTGCCAGCAGTGCACGGAACTCAGTAACCTACGAGCAGTACTTC
>TRBV10-3|.|.|TRBJ2-1
CAISERGQQFF
TGTGCCATCAGTGAAAGGGGACAGCAGTTCTTC
>TRBV11-2|once|.|TRBJ2-1
CASSLSPMGGEQFF
TGTGCCAGCAGCTTATCCCCGATGGGCGGGGAGCAGTTCTTC
>TRBV14|once|TRBD1|TRBJ2-5
CASSQEGTGARETQYF
TGTGCCAGCAGCCAAGAAGGGACAGGGGCCCGGGAGACCCAGTACTTC
>TRBV6-1|.|.|TRBJ1-5
CASRGSNQPQHF
TGTGCCAGCAGGGGAAGCAATCAGCCCCAGCATTTT
>TRBV19|.|TRBD2|TRBJ2-2
CASSIIQRGTGELFF
TGTGCCAGTAGTATTATCCAGCGGGGCACCGGGGAGCTGTTTTTT
>TRBV4-1|.|TRBD2|TRBJ2-3
CASSQSPLAGATDTQYF
TGCGCCAGCAGCCAATCCCCTTTAGCGGGAGCCACAGATACGCAGTATTTT
>TRBV21-1|.|.|TRBJ2-1
CASSGVWTPQSSYNEQFF
TGTGCCAGCAGCGGGGTCTGGACTCCGCAAAGCTCCTACAATGAGCAGTTCTTC
>TRBV5-6|.|TRBD2|TRBJ2-7
CASSTWRLADEQYF
TGTGCCAGCAGCACCTGGAGACTAGCGGACGAGCAGTACTTC